A selection of T cell receptor beta chains follows, all from one sample in a study of T-cell reconstitution after alpha-beta-depleted transplantation in children. TCRdb ran MiXCR on the PCR reads and lists one entry per CDR3 protein. The repertoire has approximately 290,000 distinct CDR3 sequences, roughly 11% of them found once; the top ten carry about 25%. The sample was peripheral blood, taken 180 days after TCRalphabeta/CD19-depleted stem cell transplant. The receptors derive from a male patient aged 2 to 10 who had a stem cell transplant for chronic granulomatous disease, so the T cells may come from the graft donor. CDR3s include the opening cysteine and the closing phenylalanine or tryptophan. The order of the fields is CDR3 length, D gene, V gene, J gene, clone size, CDR3 protein, CDR3 DNA. D genes are given only for firm matches. Only some rows state a clone size, as once, few, many or a class for expanded clones.

15,TRBD2,TRBV5-6,TRBJ2-1,many,CASSFRSGRANEQFF,TGTGCCAGCAGCTTCCGTAGCGGGAGGGCCAATGAGCAGTTCTTC
16,TRBD1,TRBV7-2,TRBJ2-1,many,CASSYPTGGVNNEQFF,TGTGCCAGCAGTTATCCGACAGGGGGCGTAAACAATGAGCAGTTCTTC
12,-,TRBV29-1,TRBJ2-7,many,CSVRDNREEQYF,TGCAGCGTGCGGGACAACCGGGAGGAGCAGTACTTC
13,-,TRBV4-3,TRBJ2-1,many,CASSQDRNNEQFF,TGCGCCAGCAGCCAAGATAGGAACAATGAGCAGTTCTTC
14,-,TRBV5-8,TRBJ1-5,many,CASSLQTRNQPQHF,TGTGCCAGCAGCTTGCAGACCAGAAATCAGCCCCAGCATTTT
12,TRBD2,TRBV29-1,TRBJ2-1,many,CSVIAGYNEQFF,TGCAGCGTTATAGCGGGTTACAATGAGCAGTTCTTC
13,TRBD1,TRBV30,TRBJ1-2,many,CAWSRTGDYGYTF,TGTGCCTGGAGTAGGACAGGGGACTATGGCTACACCTTC
15,TRBD1,TRBV7-9,TRBJ2-1,many,CASSHRDRGQNEQFF,TGTGCCAGCAGCCACCGGGACAGGGGCCAAAATGAGCAGTTCTTC
15,-,TRBV28,TRBJ1-3,many,CASSYPPGPGNTIYF,TGTGCCAGCAGTTACCCTCCAGGGCCTGGAAACACCATATATTTT
16,-,TRBV2,TRBJ2-3,many,CASSVWDKTSTDTQYF,TGTGCCAGCAGTGTGTGGGACAAAACTAGCACAGATACGCAGTATTTT
17,TRBD1,TRBV6-1,TRBJ1-2,-,CASSVGIPRQGYYGYTF,TGTGCCAGCAGTGTGGGTATTCCCCGACAGGGTTATTATGGCTACACCTTC
12,-,TRBV12-3/TRBV12-4,TRBJ2-4,many,CASSSLQNIQYF,TGTGCCAGCAGTAGTCTGCAAAACATTCAGTACTTC
15,TRBD2,TRBV20-1,TRBJ2-7,-,CSASDKGLVMVEQYF,TGCAGTGCTAGTGATAAGGGACTAGTGATGGTCGAGCAGTACTTC
15,-,TRBV6-5,TRBJ1-1,many,CASSYQSTGAAEAFF,TGTGCCAGCAGTTACCAATCAACAGGAGCCGCTGAAGCTTTCTTT
18,-,TRBV6-2/TRBV6-3,TRBJ1-5,few,CASSYSTAGLRVRQPQHF,TGTGCCAGCAGTTACTCGACGGCAGGGCTGAGAGTGAGGCAGCCCCAGCATTTT
14,-,TRBV2,TRBJ1-2,few,CASKGGQIIGGYTF,TGTGCCAGCAAGGGAGGACAGATTATCGGTGGCTACACCTTC
17,TRBD1,TRBV7-2,TRBJ2-7,many,CASSLGPPGQGLYEQYF,TGTGCCAGCAGCTTGGGCCCTCCGGGACAGGGTCTTTACGAGCAGTACTTC
14,TRBD2,TRBV5-1,TRBJ2-7,many,CASSRAGGLGEQYF,TGCGCCAGCAGTCGAGCGGGAGGTTTGGGCGAGCAGTACTTC